This is a list of T cell receptor beta chains from one sample in a study of shared clonotypes between healthy human individuals. TCRdb's table, derived via immunoSEQ multiplex PCR, lists solely in-frame clones and lacks some. The sample shows roughly 2 million clones, roughly 94% of them seen only once. The sequenced material came from naive CD4+ T cells sorted from blood. These receptors all stem from a young man in good health. CDR3s include the opening cysteine and the closing phenylalanine or tryptophan. D genes are given only for firm matches. Size is omitted from some rows. Given values are once, few, many or a class for expanded clones.

clone_size	d_call	v_call	j_call	cdr3_aa	cdr3_nt
-	-	TRBV5-4	TRBJ2-6	CASSLATFSGANVLTF	TGTGCCAGCAGCCTGGCGACCTTCTCTGGGGCCAACGTCCTGACTTTC
-	-	TRBV19	TRBJ2-2	CASSPGVTGELFF	TGTGCCAGTAGCCCCGGAGTGACCGGGGAGCTGTTTTTT
-	TRBD1	TRBV5-4	TRBJ1-1	CASSLQGKNTEAFF	TGTGCCAGCAGCTTACAGGGGAAGAACACTGAAGCTTTCTTT
-	TRBD1	TRBV2	TRBJ2-7	CASSEDKSGTGPYEQYF	TGTGCCAGCAGTGAGGACAAATCCGGGACAGGCCCCTACGAGCAGTACTTC
-	-	TRBV30	TRBJ1-5	CAWSVYGGSNQPQHF	TGTGCCTGGAGTGTTTATGGGGGTAGCAATCAGCCCCAGCATTTT
-	-	TRBV7-8	TRBJ2-7	CASSPGYEQYF	TGTGCCAGCAGCCCAGGGTACGAGCAGTACTTC
-	TRBD2	TRBV5-4	TRBJ2-2	CASRLTSGRKNTGELFF	TGTGCCAGCAGACTGACTAGCGGGAGGAAGAACACCGGGGAGCTGTTTTTT
-	-	TRBV27	TRBJ2-3	CATLRAGSTDTQYF	TGTGCCACCCTTAGGGCAGGGAGCACAGATACGCAGTATTTT
-	TRBD1	TRBV6-6	TRBJ1-6	CASSDRGYNSPLHF	TGTGCCAGCAGCGACAGGGGATATAATTCACCCCTCCACTTT
-	-	TRBV18	TRBJ2-7	CASSPDTKSYEQYF	TGTGCCAGCTCACCAGATACTAAGTCCTACGAGCAGTACTTC
-	-	TRBV7-2	TRBJ1-3	CASSAGGTGNTIYF	TGTGCCAGCAGCGCCGGTGGAACTGGAAACACCATATATTTT
once	TRBD2	TRBV2	TRBJ2-3	CASSGPGLAGASTDTQYF	TGTGCCAGCAGTGGACCGGGACTAGCGGGGGCGTCCACAGATACGCAGTATTTT
-	-	TRBV10-3	TRBJ2-7	CAIRATGGGSYEQYF	TGTGCCATCAGGGCCACGGGGGGCGGAAGCTACGAGCAGTACTTC
-	-	TRBV7-9	TRBJ1-2	CASKSTNYGYTF	TGTGCCAGCAAGTCAACTAACTATGGCTACACCTTC
-	-	TRBV6-5	TRBJ2-7	CASRRGSSYEQYF	TGTGCCAGCAGAAGGGGGAGCTCCTACGAGCAGTACTTC
-	-	TRBV7-9	TRBJ2-7	CASSLALGTGSYEQYF	TGTGCCAGCAGCTTAGCGCTTGGCACAGGCTCCTACGAGCAGTACTTC
-	-	TRBV10-1	TRBJ2-5	CASSESGSQETQYF	TGCGCCAGCAGTGAGTCGGGCAGCCAAGAGACCCAGTACTTC
-	-	TRBV30	TRBJ2-7	CAWSVQGYEQYF	TGTGCCTGGAGTGTACAAGGATACGAGCAGTACTTC
-	TRBD1	TRBV5-1	TRBJ2-7	CASSLAAGGYEQYF	TGCGCCAGCAGCTTGGCCGCAGGGGGCTACGAGCAGTACTTC
-	-	TRBV6-1	TRBJ1-2	CASSESTGPYGYTF	TGTGCCAGCAGTGAATCCACAGGGCCGTATGGCTACACCTTC
-	TRBD1	TRBV19	TRBJ1-5	CASSITGGQGRRNQPQHF	TGTGCCAGTAGTATAACAGGGGGTCAGGGACGGCGCAATCAGCCCCAGCATTTT
-	TRBD1	TRBV9	TRBJ1-6	CASSGTDRAYSPLHF	TGTGCCAGCAGCGGGACTGACAGGGCGTACTCACCCCTCCACTTT
once	-	TRBV28	TRBJ2-7	CASSTIERVGWYGEQYF	TGTGCCAGCAGTACCATCGAGAGGGTAGGGTGGTATGGCGAGCAGTACTTC
-	TRBD2	TRBV11-2	TRBJ2-3	CASSPRTSSDTQYF	TGTGCCAGCAGCCCTCGGACTAGTTCGGATACGCAGTATTTT
-	-	TRBV5-1	TRBJ2-7	CASTGAGPEQYF	TGCGCCAGCACGGGGGCAGGCCCCGAGCAGTACTTC
-	-	TRBV9	TRBJ1-1	CASSVAVENTEAFF	TGTGCCAGCAGCGTAGCGGTTGAGAACACTGAAGCTTTCTTT
-	TRBD1	TRBV7-2	TRBJ1-5	CASSSGQGGQPQHF	TGTGCCAGCAGCTCCGGACAGGGGGGACAGCCCCAGCATTTT
-	-	TRBV7-3	TRBJ2-3	CASSPRPWRGADTQYF	TGTGCCAGCAGCCCGCGCCCGTGGAGGGGCGCAGATACGCAGTATTTT
-	TRBD2	TRBV5-4	TRBJ2-3	CASSSASGTITQYF	TGTGCCAGCAGCTCGGCTAGCGGGACCATTACGCAGTATTTT
once	TRBD2	TRBV5-1	TRBJ2-3	CASSFSGSSTDTQYF	TGCGCCAGCAGCTTTAGCGGGAGTAGCACAGATACGCAGTATTTT
-	-	TRBV11-2	TRBJ1-2	CASSFSGEEGYTF	TGTGCCAGCAGCTTTTCAGGGGAGGAAGGCTACACCTTC
-	-	TRBV5-1	TRBJ2-2	CASSSGLNTGELFF	TGCGCCAGCAGCTCAGGACTCAACACCGGGGAGCTGTTTTTT
-	-	TRBV10-1	TRBJ1-1	CASSEKGTNTEAFF	TGCGCCAGCAGTGAGAAGGGCACGAACACTGAAGCTTTCTTT
-	TRBD1	TRBV2	TRBJ1-5	CASSPWTGGVEPQHF	TGTGCCAGCAGTCCCTGGACAGGGGGCGTAGAGCCCCAGCATTTT
-	-	TRBV10-2	TRBJ2-1	CASSVNRVGIAYNEQFF	TGCGCCAGCAGTGTGAACAGGGTGGGGATAGCCTACAATGAGCAGTTCTTC
-	-	TRBV6-6	TRBJ2-3	CASRGPSTDTQYF	TGTGCCAGCAGAGGACCCAGCACAGATACGCAGTATTTT
-	TRBD1	TRBV5-1	TRBJ2-7	CASSLSTGNYEQYF	TGTGCCAGCAGCTTGTCGACAGGGAACTACGAGCAGTACTTC
-	TRBD1	TRBV19	TRBJ2-5	CASSPTGGLEQETQYF	TGTGCCAGTAGTCCTACAGGGGGCCTGGAACAAGAGACCCAGTACTTC
-	-	TRBV4-2	TRBJ2-6	CASSQDGTPSISGANVLTF	TGTGCCAGCAGCCAAGACGGTACACCGTCCATCTCTGGGGCCAACGTCCTGACTTTC
-	TRBD1	TRBV4-1	TRBJ2-3	CASSQEFDRGTDTQYF	TGCGCCAGCAGCCAAGAGTTCGACAGGGGGACAGATACGCAGTATTTT
-	-	TRBV6-5	TRBJ1-1	CASRRVASTEAFF	TGTGCCAGCAGAAGGGTCGCGAGCACTGAAGCTTTCTTT
-	TRBD2	TRBV5-1	TRBJ2-1	CASSRTTSGVYNEQFF	TGCGCCAGCAGCCGCACGACTAGCGGGGTCTACAATGAGCAGTTCTTC